The 32 T cell receptor beta chains below come from one sample, sequenced in a study of blood T cell repertoires in COVID-19. Data came from immunoSEQ multiplex PCR; TCRdb stores just in-frame clones and leaves some out. This table holds about 39,000 clones, over 70% found once. What was sequenced was peripheral blood. All receptors come from a middle-aged man with active or convalescent COVID-19.

The chain recombines TRBV5-1 with TRBJ1-3, with D maybe TRBD1 (5 bases). Germline V gene sequence: CDR1 SGHRS, CDR2 YFSETQ. CDR3 length: 16 amino acids. V lost 0 bases, J lost 6 bases, and 16 bases lay in between. CDR3 nucleotide sequence: TGCGCCAGCAGCTTGGCCCAAGGACAAACTACAAACACCATATATTTT. It yields the protein CASSLAQGQTTNTIYF.

V and J are TRBV12-3 or TRBV12-4 and TRBJ1-5; D remains unclear. Trimming removed 3 bases from V and 0 bases from J, with 3 bases in between. The CDR3 runs 13 residues. The CDR3 is CASSFYSNQPQHF. In nucleotides, the CDR3 is TGTGCCAGCAGTTTTTATAGCAATCAGCCCCAGCATTTT.

Regarding this clone: The junction departs from the called germline gene at one end, perhaps through a read error. The CDR3 region has the DNA TGTGCCATCAATGAGCGGGAAGGCCAAGAGACCCAGTACTTC. It yields the protein CAINEREGQETQYF. The chain combines TRBV10-3 with TRBJ2-5; 7 positions agree with TRBD2. The CDR3 contains 14 residues. CDR1 and CDR2 (germline): ENHRY, SYGVKD.

The V call is TRBV7-2, the J call TRBJ1-1; 7 bases match TRBD1. J lost 5 bases, V lost 4 bases, and 7 bases had no gene match. This CDR3 has 14 amino acids. CDR1 is SGHTA and CDR2 is FQGNSA in the germline V gene. CDR3 region: CASSYQGVRTEAFF. CDR3 nucleotide sequence: TGTGCCAGCAGCTACCAGGGGGTACGGACTGAAGCTTTCTTT.

The chain is built from TRBV27 and TRBJ2-1, with 9 bases aligning to TRBD2. The CDR3 runs 16 residues. V shed 2 bases and J 2 bases; nucleotides not matched to a gene: 4. Germline lookup yields CDR1 MNHEY and CDR2 SMNVEV (reference sequence). DNA for the CDR3: TGTGCCAGCAGTTTAGCGGGAGGGCCAGCCTACAATGAGCAGTTCTTC. Residues: CASSLAGGPAYNEQFF.

The rearrangement links TRBV5-4 to TRBJ2-1; TRBD1 matches at 11 bases. The CDR3 has 16 residues. Germline V gene sequence: CDR1 SGHNT, CDR2 YYREEE (reference sequence). V trimming: 4 bases; J trimming: 2 bases; junction bases outside the gene matches: 5. The CDR3: CASSGQGANTYNEQFF. Written as DNA, the CDR3 is TGTGCCAGCAGCGGACAGGGGGCTAACACCTACAATGAGCAGTTCTTC.

This rearrangement joins TRBV7-9 to TRBJ1-1; TRBD1 might be the D (5 bases). Trimming removed 1 base at V and 11 bases at J, with 17 bases between. The CDR3 is made up of 14 amino acids. Germline V gene sequence: CDR1 SEHNR, CDR2 FQNEAQ (reference sequence). The CDR3 region has the DNA TGTGCCAGCAGCTTAGTCAGTTTGGGGGGGAGCGCTTTCTTT. Translation: CASSLVSLGGSAFF.

This chain links TRBV29-1 with TRBJ2-2, with 15 bases that match TRBD2. Germline V gene sequence: CDR1 SQVTM, CDR2 ANQGSEA. CDR3 size: 17 residues. Trimming removed 1 base from V and 2 bases from J; junction bases left unmatched: 2. This CDR3 is CSVEGTSGGANTGELFF. CDR3 coding DNA: TGCAGCGTTGAAGGGACTAGCGGGGGGGCCAACACCGGGGAGCTGTTTTTT.

V and J are TRBV7-2 and TRBJ2-1; 10 bases align to TRBD2. This CDR3 spans 17 amino acids. V shed 5 bases and J 6 bases; nucleotides not matched to a gene: 13. The V gene's germline CDR1 is SGHTA and CDR2 FQGNSA. The CDR3 DNA sequence: TGTGCCAGCAGCACCGCCCCCAGGGGACTAGCGAGCAATGAGCAGTTCTTC. The encoded protein is CASSTAPRGLASNEQFF.

The chain couples TRBV10-1 to TRBJ2-5, with 7 bases that match TRBD1. The CDR3 length is 14 residues. Germline-derived CDR1 and CDR2 are WNHNN and SYGVQD (reference sequence). Germline trimming cut 6 bases from V and 4 bases from J; bases unmatched to any gene: 8. CDR3 loop: CASSPGQAGETQYF. The CDR3 nucleotides are TGCGCCAGCAGCCCCGGACAGGCGGGAGAGACCCAGTACTTC.

The chain employs TRBV7-9 and TRBJ1-3, with D perhaps TRBD1 (5 bases). CDR3 length equals 15 residues. CDR1 SEHNR and CDR2 FQNEAQ come from the germline V gene (reference sequence). V was shortened by 5 bases and J by 4 bases, with 15 bases between the two germline ends. CDR3 protein: CASSPYRSSGNTIYF. For the CDR3, the DNA is TGTGCCAGCAGCCCTTACAGGAGTTCAGGAAACACCATATATTTT.

A note on this clone: The junction shows a germline mismatch at one end, possibly a read error. The chain joins TRBV12-3 or TRBV12-4 to TRBJ2-3; D is ambiguous. This CDR3 has 12 residues. In DNA form, the CDR3 reads TGTGCCACCAGTCTCGCTGGCGATACGCAGTATTTT. This gives the protein CATSLAGDTQYF.

This chain links TRBV2 with TRBJ1-2, with unresolved D. The V end was cut by 6 bases, the J end by 4 bases, with 12 bases between. CDR1 is SNHLY and CDR2 is FYNNEI in the germline V gene. The CDR3 runs to 13 residues. The CDR3 nucleotides are TGTGCCAGCAGGGAGATTTTAGGCTATGGCTACACCTTC. It is translated as CASREILGYGYTF.

The CDR3 bases are TGCGCCAGCAGCCAAGATAGGGGGACAGGGGCTTCCTCTGGAAACACCATATATTTT. It yields the protein CASSQDRGTGASSGNTIYF. J is TRBJ1-3 and V is TRBV4-1, with 10 bases identical to TRBD1. This CDR3 has 19 amino acids. The J segment lost 0 bases and the V segment lost 0 bases, leaving 8 bases of the junction unmatched. CDR1 MGHRA and CDR2 YSYEKL come from the germline V gene.

The V and J genes are TRBV20-1 and TRBJ2-5; 8 bases align to TRBD2. CDR1 is DFQATT and CDR2 is SNEGSKA in the germline V gene (reference sequence). The CDR3 is 15 residues long. Trimming took 3 bases from V and 4 from J; bases not matched to a gene: 10. CDR3 protein: CSASPLLAERETQYF. The CDR3 DNA follows: TGCAGTGCTAGTCCCTTACTAGCGGAACGAGAGACCCAGTACTTC.

The V gene is TRBV27, the J gene TRBJ2-2, with a weak D call TRBD1 (6 bases). The CDR3 covers 15 residues. CDR1 is MNHEY, CDR2 SMNVEV, per germline (reference sequence). V was clipped by 3 bases and J by 3 bases, with 11 bases between them. As DNA, the CDR3 is TGTGCCAGCAGTTTTGGACAGACGTACACCGGGGAGCTGTTTTTT. The encoded protein is CASSFGQTYTGELFF.

In this sample, this clone turned up a few times. The chain employs TRBV30 and TRBJ1-1, with 10 bases matching TRBD1. The CDR3 consists of 13 residues. The V and J ends lost 4 bases and 5 bases, in that order; junction bases with no gene match: 4. CDR1 is GTSNPN and CDR2 is SVGIG in the germline V gene (reference sequence). For the CDR3, the DNA is TGTGCCTGGATTCGGACAGGGGGAACTGAAGCTTTCTTT. Translated, it gives CAWIRTGGTEAFF.

This sequence joins TRBV19 and TRBJ1-5; D not certain. V was trimmed by 1 base and J by 3 bases, leaving 10 bases between them. The CDR3 has 15 amino acids. Germline V gives CDR1 LNHDA, CDR2 SQIVND (reference sequence). The chain's CDR3 is CASSIGQTNNQPQHF. The CDR3 coding sequence is TGTGCCAGTAGTATAGGGCAGACTAACAATCAGCCCCAGCATTTT.

V usage is TRBV12-3 or TRBV12-4 and J usage is TRBJ1-6; TRBD1 aligns across 8 bases. The junction had 5 bases not matched to a gene; V was cut back by 6 bases and J by 10 bases. The CDR3 consists of 13 residues. In DNA form, the CDR3 reads TGTGCCAGCAGGAAGGACAGGGTCTCACCCCTCCACTTT. It encodes CASRKDRVSPLHF.

The rearrangement joins TRBV3-1 (or the pseudogene TRBV3-2) to TRBJ2-5; 7 bases line up with TRBD1. There are 13 residues in the CDR3. V dropped 4 bases and J dropped 4; count of bases not matched to a gene: 3. Germline assignment: CDR1 LGHDT and CDR2 YNNKEL (reference sequence). CDR3 sequence reads: CASSRTGVETQYF. For the CDR3, the DNA is TGTGCCAGCAGCCGTACAGGGGTAGAGACCCAGTACTTC.

V and J are TRBV5-1 and TRBJ1-3, with no clear D. Germline V CDR1 and CDR2: SGHRS, YFSETQ. Trimming removed 0 bases at V and 0 bases at J, with 10 bases between. There are 16 residues in the CDR3. DNA for the CDR3: TGCGCCAGCAGCTTGGTCGCGGCCGTCTCTGGAAACACCATATATTTT. The encoded protein is CASSLVAAVSGNTIYF.

The rearrangement joins TRBV27 to TRBJ1-4; D is possibly TRBD1 (5 bases). Deletions cut 6 bases from V and 0 bases from J, with 8 bases between. The CDR3 has 14 residues. CDR1 and CDR2 (germline): MNHEY, SMNVEV (reference sequence). The CDR3 DNA reads TGTGCCAGCAGCCGGACACCAACTAATGAAAAACTGTTTTTT. It encodes CASSRTPTNEKLFF.

The sample holds one count of this clone. This chain connects TRBV4-1 to TRBJ1-3, with D possibly being TRBD1 (5 bases). There are 13 residues in the CDR3. Germline values: CDR1 MGHRA, CDR2 YSYEKL. V lost 8 bases and J lost 3, with 11 bases in between. CDR3 nucleotide sequence: TGCGCCAGCGACCCGGGGGTTGGAAACACCATATATTTT. This gives the protein CASDPGVGNTIYF.

The chain carries TRBV13 and TRBJ2-7; 8 bases are shared with TRBD1. Germline loops: CDR1 PRHDT, CDR2 FYEKMQ (reference sequence). The CDR3 loop spans 13 amino acids. Trimming cost V 5 bases and J 6 bases; bases outside gene matches: 6. The CDR3 nucleotides read TGTGCCAGCAGCATGGACAGGGCGGGCGAGCAGTACGTC. It codes for CASSMDRAGEQYV.

The chain links TRBV15 to TRBJ1-1; 7 positions match TRBD1. In germline, CDR1 is LNHNV, CDR2 YYDKDF (reference sequence). The CDR3 is made up of 15 amino acids. Unmatched junction bases numbered 6, after V lost 3 bases and J lost 2 bases. The CDR3 coding sequence is TGTGCCACCAGCAGCGAGGGACAGTTAAACACTGAAGCTTTCTTT. This encodes CATSSEGQLNTEAFF.

With respect to this clone: A junction end diverges from the germline sequence, so it may reflect a read error. This rearrangement joins TRBV2 to TRBJ1-4; 8 bases align to TRBD1. The CDR3 loop spans 15 amino acids. The germline gives CDR1 SNHLY, CDR2 FYNNEI. The CDR3 reads CASRDPARGLEKLFF. Here the CDR3 DNA reads TGTGCCAGCCGTGACCCCGCCAGGGGGCTTGAAAAACTGTTTTTT.

V gene TRBV28 combines with J gene TRBJ1-2, with unresolved D. In germline, CDR1 is MDHEN, CDR2 SYDVKM. Trimming cost V 3 bases and J 0 bases, with 14 bases left between them. This CDR3 contains 16 residues. The DNA for the CDR3 is TGTGCCAGCAGTTTCTCCCCAAATACAGCTAACTATGGCTACACCTTC. This translates into CASSFSPNTANYGYTF.

The rearrangement uses TRBV14 and TRBJ1-2; 9 bases map to TRBD1. This CDR3 has 15 amino acids. Trimming took 3 bases from V and 3 from J; bases not matched to a gene: 5. Germline V CDR1 and CDR2: SGHDN, FVKESK. Here the CDR3 reads CASSQGQGGYYGYTF. The CDR3 DNA follows: TGTGCCAGCAGCCAGGGACAGGGCGGGTACTATGGCTACACCTTC.

The chain carries TRBV5-4 and TRBJ1-6, with 10 nucleotides matching TRBD1. With 4 bases clipped from V and 6 bases from J, the junction kept 10 bases outside the gene matches. The CDR3 runs 17 residues. Per germline, CDR1 SGHNT and CDR2 YYREEE (reference sequence). In DNA, the CDR3 is TGTGCCAGCAGCCCTACTGGGGGGACAGGGGCTAATTCACCCCTCCACTTT. Translated, it gives CASSPTGGTGANSPLHF. The entire variable domain, with the rest obtained from reference TRBV5-4 and TRBJ1-6, is as follows: ETGVTQSPTHLIKTRGQQVTLRCSSQSGHNTVSWYQQALGQGPQFIFQYYREEENGRGNFPPRFSGLQFPNYSSELNVNALELDDSALYLCASSPTGGTGANSPLHFGNGTRLTVT.

J is TRBJ2-1 and V is TRBV18, with 9 bases fitting TRBD1. Germline CDR1 and CDR2: KGHSH and LQKENI. The CDR3 sequence is 18 residues long. The J segment lost 6 bases and the V segment lost 0 bases, leaving 12 bases of the junction unmatched. In DNA form, the CDR3 reads TGTGCCAGCTCACCACCCCCGGGGACAGGGATTCGGGGCAATGAGCAGTTCTTC. Translation: CASSPPPGTGIRGNEQFF.

The genes are TRBV28 and TRBJ1-3; 7 nucleotides line up with TRBD1. Germline-derived CDR1 and CDR2 are MDHEN and SYDVKM. The junction had 6 bases not matched to a gene; V was cut back by 7 bases and J by 0 bases. This CDR3 region has 15 residues. Written as DNA, the CDR3 is TGTGCCAGCAACTACAGGGGACCCTCTGGAAACACCATATATTTT. This gives the protein CASNYRGPSGNTIYF.

The chain carries TRBV5-4 and TRBJ1-1; TRBD1 might be the D (5 bases). Trimming removed 2 bases from V and 1 base from J, with 15 bases in between. The germline gives CDR1 SGHNT, CDR2 YYREEE (reference sequence). The CDR3 spans 16 residues. CDR3 amino acids: CASSFFGRAENTEAFF. The CDR3 DNA is TGTGCCAGCAGCTTTTTCGGCAGGGCGGAGAACACTGAAGCTTTCTTT.